A selection of T cell receptor beta chains follows, all from one sample in a study of response to subunit inactivated influenza vaccine. TCRdb analysed the RT-PCR reads with MiXCR anew, one entry per CDR3 protein. The top ten clones hold approximately 10% of a sample with about 780,000 distinct CDR3 sequences, about a fifth of them seen once. Sequencing used PBMCs from blood, obtained roughly 5 days after vaccination. The receptors derive from a man aged 45-60 years who received an inactivated influenza vaccine. Both conserved end residues are part of each CDR3. The D gene is left open where the match is weak. Clone size appears in some rows only: once, few, many, or a class for an expanded clone.

TGCAGCGTTCCGTCACCTGGGGCCAACGTCCTGACTTTC | CSVPSPGANVLTF | TRBJ2-6 | . | . | TRBV29-1
TGTGCCAGCAGCCAAGATTTGACCAGTGCCTTCTTT | CASSQDLTSAFF | TRBJ1-1 | . | . | TRBV3-1
TGTGCCAGCACGGACTTACTAGCTGATCAGCAGTACTTC | CASTDLLADQQYF | TRBJ2-7 | few | . | TRBV6-2/TRBV6-3
TGTGCCAGCAGTGGGCCGGGACAGGGGACCTACGAGCAGTACTTC | CASSGPGQGTYEQYF | TRBJ2-7 | few | TRBD1 | TRBV25-1
TGTGCCAGCAGTTCCGATCTCCGGGGAGGGGACAATAAGTACCGAGAGACCCAGTACTTC | CASSSDLRGGDNKYRETQYF | TRBJ2-5 | . | . | TRBV6-2/TRBV6-3
TGCAGTGCTAGTTGGGGCCATACCTACGAGCAGTACTTC | CSASWGHTYEQYF | TRBJ2-7 | . | . | TRBV20-1
TGTGCCAGCAGTTTGAGTTCTCGGGGCGGGAGTCCTTCCTACGAGCAGTACTTC | CASSLSSRGGSPSYEQYF | TRBJ2-7 | . | TRBD2 | TRBV6-5
TGTGCCAGCAGTTTCGGAATGACAGGGGCGCGGGCCCAGCATTTT | CASSFGMTGARAQHF | TRBJ1-5 | few | TRBD1 | TRBV28
TGCGCCAGCAGTCTTAGCGGGCTAACGGAGACCCAGTACTTC | CASSLSGLTETQYF | TRBJ2-5 | . | TRBD2 | TRBV4-1
TGTGCCAGCAGTTTATCAGGGACCGCCTACGAGCAGTACTTC | CASSLSGTAYEQYF | TRBJ2-7 | few | . | TRBV27
TGTGCCAGCAGTTACACCGGGGGGGGGACTGGGGCCAACGTCCTGACTTTC | CASSYTGGGTGANVLTF | TRBJ2-6 | . | TRBD2 | TRBV6-5
TGTGCCAGCAGTTCAACTAGCGGGCTGATTTACGAGCAGTACTTC | CASSSTSGLIYEQYF | TRBJ2-7 | few | TRBD2 | TRBV5-6
TGTGCCAGCAGCTTAGCGCGGGTCACCCCGCGAGCCAACGTCCTGACTTTC | CASSLARVTPRANVLTF | TRBJ2-6 | . | . | TRBV11-1
TGTGCCAGCGGGATGTGGCGGCAGGGCCACTACGAGCAGTACTTC | CASGMWRQGHYEQYF | TRBJ2-7 | . | . | TRBV6-1
TGTGCCACCAGCAGACAACTTACAGGGGCCAGCAATGAGCAGTTCTTC | CATSRQLTGASNEQFF | TRBJ2-1 | . | TRBD1 | TRBV15
TGCGCCAGCAGTTGGACTAGCGGGGGGGCCGATCCGTACTTC | CASSWTSGGADPYF | TRBJ2-7 | . | TRBD2 | TRBV10-2
TGTGCCAGCTCACCAAGTGGGAGCGGGGCTGAAGCTTTCTTT | CASSPSGSGAEAFF | TRBJ1-1 | few | . | TRBV18
TGTGCCAGCAGCAAAACTAGCGGGAGTTCAGAGACCCAGTACTTC | CASSKTSGSSETQYF | TRBJ2-5 | . | . | TRBV21-1
TGTGCCAGCAGCTTTGGGGGAGGGTACGAGCAGTACTTC | CASSFGGGYEQYF | TRBJ2-7 | many | TRBD2 | TRBV7-3
TGCAGTGCTAGACGGGACAGCCTGGGCACCGGGGAGCTGTTTTTT | CSARRDSLGTGELFF | TRBJ2-2 | . | TRBD1 | TRBV20-1